A single sample is the source of the 31 T cell receptor beta chains below, sequenced in a study of blood T cells in healthy people across ages. It was with a sample-barcoded 5' primer and a J-beta primer mix that a second PCR of roughly 6 to 11 cycles was run. TCRdb processed the 5' RACE reads anew with MiXCR; each CDR3 protein has one entry. The sample carries more than 1.4 million distinct CDR3 sequences, about 40% recorded once. Source material: blood. These receptors all stem from a woman aged 18-29 years in good health.

This clonotype was seen a handful of times. The chain links TRBV27 to TRBJ2-1; D is uncertain. CDR3 length: 12 residues. The V gene lost 6 bases and the J gene lost 9 bases, with 12 bases spanning the gap. Looked up from germline, CDR1 is MNHEY and CDR2 is SMNVEV (reference sequence). DNA for the CDR3: TGTGCCAGCAGGCCTTCCCTCGGTGAGCAGTTCTTC. Translating it yields CASRPSLGEQFF.

This clonotype was counted between two and nine times. The V call is TRBV12-3 or TRBV12-4, the J call TRBJ1-2; possibly TRBD1 for D (6 bases). The germline V and J ends were trimmed by 6 bases and 7 bases, with 18 bases remaining between them. This CDR3 contains 14 residues. The CDR3 coding sequence is TGTGCCAGCAGCCACGTAGGGGGATTAGGTGGCTACACCTTC. As protein: CASSHVGGLGGYTF.

The V gene is TRBV20-1, the J gene TRBJ1-2; maybe TRBD1 (6 bases). This CDR3 is built from 14 residues. V was shortened by 3 bases and J by 7 bases, with 18 bases between the two germline ends. From germline, CDR1 is DFQATT and CDR2 SNEGSKA (reference sequence). The DNA of the CDR3 is TGCAGTGCTAGCCGCACCGACAGGTCCGGTGGCTACACCTTC. It yields the protein CSASRTDRSGGYTF.

There are many counts of this clonotype. The chain has TRBV5-1 and TRBJ2-1; 13 nucleotides agree with TRBD2. The CDR3 sequence is 15 residues long. V trimming: 4 bases; J trimming: 5 bases; junction bases outside the gene matches: 3. Germline V CDR1 and CDR2: SGHRS, YFSETQ. The CDR3 region has the DNA TGCGCCAGCAGCCTGGGGACTAGCGGGAACAATGAGCAGTTCTTC. It yields the protein CASSLGTSGNNEQFF.

V is TRBV20-1 and J is TRBJ2-1, with 7 bases lining up with TRBD2. V lost 6 bases, J lost 5 bases, and 13 bases stayed unmatched. CDR3 length: 15 amino acids. The germline V gene encodes CDR1 DFQATT and CDR2 SNEGSKA (reference sequence). The CDR3 protein is CSAYPVRAGNNEQFF. The CDR3 DNA follows: TGCAGTGCGTATCCCGTCAGAGCGGGGAACAATGAGCAGTTCTTC.

The V call is TRBV6-1, the J call TRBJ2-5, with 10 bases aligning to TRBD2. There are 14 residues in the CDR3. Germline V gene data show CDR1 as MNHNS and CDR2 as SASEGT. V trimming: 5 bases; J trimming: 6 bases; junction bases outside the gene matches: 6. The CDR3 spells CASSSGTSVKTQYF. CDR3 coding DNA: TGTGCCAGCAGTTCCGGGACTAGCGTTAAGACCCAGTACTTC.

This chain links TRBV4-2 with TRBJ1-1, with TRBD1 identical over 7 bases. The germline gives CDR1 LGHNA, CDR2 YNFKEQ. The CDR3 totals 15 residues. Trimming removed 4 bases from V and 4 bases from J; junction bases left unmatched: 9. CDR3 in amino acids: CASSPGQALGTEAFF. CDR3 bases: TGTGCCAGCAGCCCCGGACAGGCGCTAGGCACTGAAGCTTTCTTT.

To note about this clonotype: This may come from a read error, since a much larger clone is one base off. The conserved phenylalanine or tryptophan is not found at the CDR3 terminus, so this likely reflects a read error. The rearrangement joins TRBV12-3 or TRBV12-4 to TRBJ2-3; D ambiguous. The CDR3 runs 10 residues. V was shortened by 2 bases and J by 8 bases, with 2 bases between the two germline ends. This CDR3 reads CASSLSTQYS. CDR3 in DNA: TGTGCCAGCAGTTTAAGTACGCAGTATTCT.

The DNA of the CDR3 is TGTGCCACCCAGCTCAGCTCCTACAATGAGCAGTTCTTC. Translating gives CATQLSSYNEQFF. V is TRBV24-1 and J is TRBJ2-1; D uncertain. This CDR3 region has 13 residues. Germline CDR1 reads KGHDR; CDR2 reads SFDVKD. The ends were cut back, 9 bases at V and 0 bases at J, with 8 bases in the middle.

This clonotype has only a few counts. The gene calls are TRBV2 and TRBJ2-1; 10 nucleotides align to TRBD2. This CDR3 is built from 14 residues. The germline CDR1 and CDR2 sequences are SNHLY and FYNNEI. Trimming cost V 7 bases and J 2 bases; bases outside gene matches: 2. CDR3 loop: CASKLAGTYNEQFF. The DNA for the CDR3 is TGTGCCAGCAAACTAGCGGGGACCTACAATGAGCAGTTCTTC.

V is TRBV27 and J is TRBJ2-1; TRBD2 matches at 15 bases. V shed 2 bases and J 9 bases; nucleotides not matched to a gene: 2. This CDR3 is built from 15 residues. CDR1 MNHEY and CDR2 SMNVEV come from the germline V gene (reference sequence). The CDR3 loop reads CASSLGLAGGIEQFF. CDR3 DNA: TGTGCCAGCAGTTTAGGACTAGCGGGGGGGATTGAGCAGTTCTTC.

This clonotype was seen only a few times. This chain joins TRBV6-5 and TRBJ2-5; D is ambiguous. The V end lost 0 bases, the J end lost 0 bases, and 11 bases lay between the germline ends. The CDR3 is 16 amino acids. Germline V CDR1 and CDR2: MNHEY, SVGAGI. CDR3 amino acids: CASSYSTAKDQETQYF. The CDR3 bases are TGTGCCAGCAGTTACTCGACGGCTAAGGACCAAGAGACCCAGTACTTC.

This sequence joins TRBV3-1 and TRBJ2-1; no clear D. CDR3 length: 13 amino acids. In germline, CDR1 is LGHDT, CDR2 YNNKEL (reference sequence). V shed 2 bases and J shed 7 bases, with 9 bases lying between them. The CDR3, as DNA: TGTGCCAGCAGCCAATTGGAACGGAATGAGCAGTTCTTC. Its translation is CASSQLERNEQFF.

V and J are TRBV5-1 and TRBJ2-5; TRBD2 is a possible D gene (5 bases). The ends were cut back, 4 bases at V and 11 bases at J, with 21 bases in the middle. The CDR3 spans 14 residues. Germline CDR1 SGHRS, CDR2 YFSETQ. The DNA for the CDR3 is TGCGCCAGCAGCCCCCAGAATCGGATGGGAGAGCAGTACTTC. This translates into CASSPQNRMGEQYF.

This clonotype was found a few times. The rearrangement joins TRBV5-1 to TRBJ2-1; 14 nucleotides agree with TRBD2. Germline lookup yields CDR1 SGHRS and CDR2 YFSETQ. CDR3 length: 14 amino acids. With V trimmed by 4 bases and J by 14 bases, 8 bases remained unmatched. The CDR3 DNA follows: TGCGCCAGCAGCACGGGACTAGCGGGGGAAGGGGAGTTCTTC. Its translation: CASSTGLAGEGEFF.

This clonotype occurred a few times. The chain recombines TRBV7-6 with TRBJ2-1, with D tentatively TRBD1 (6 bases). V was trimmed by 5 bases and J by 7 bases, leaving 21 bases between them. Germline V gene data show CDR1 as SGHVS and CDR2 as FNYEAQ. The CDR3 is 16 residues long. Here the CDR3 DNA reads TGTGCCAGCAGCGCGGCGACAGGTTGGCCACAAAATGAGCAGTTCTTC. Protein product: CASSAATGWPQNEQFF.

The gene calls are TRBV14 and TRBJ2-5; D perhaps matches TRBD1 (6 bases). The J call is doubtful: the DNA matches TRBJ2-7 better. The germline V gene encodes CDR1 SGHDN and CDR2 FVKESK. The CDR3 runs to 16 residues. This chain's CDR3 is CASSHQVYSGASEQYF. The CDR3 coding sequence is TGTGCCAGCAGCCATCAGGTATATTCAGGGGCAAGCGAGCAGTACTTC.

This clonotype was counted between two and nine times. This chain links TRBV18 with TRBJ2-5; D perhaps matches TRBD2 (6 bases). V was shortened by 3 bases and J by 3 bases, with 11 bases between the two germline ends. Germline V lookup: CDR1 KGHSH, CDR2 LQKENI. This CDR3 has 14 residues. The DNA of the CDR3 is TGTGCCAGCTCACCCAGAGGCGGGGAAGAGACCCAGTACTTC. It yields the protein CASSPRGGEETQYF.

This clonotype was counted between two and nine times. CDR3 loop: CASSLLFLAGVFNEQFF. CDR3 bases: TGTGCCAGCAGCTTACTCTTTCTAGCGGGAGTATTCAATGAGCAGTTCTTC. The chain combines TRBV11-1 with TRBJ2-1; 10 bases fit TRBD2. Germline V gene data show CDR1 as SGHAT and CDR2 as FQDESV (reference sequence). The V gene end was trimmed by 2 bases and the J gene end by 6 bases; junction bases not matched to a gene: 10. This CDR3 comprises 17 residues.

This chain joins TRBV12-3 or TRBV12-4 and TRBJ2-1; 7 bases align to TRBD1. The CDR3 is made up of 16 amino acids. The ends lost 3 bases at V and 3 bases at J; junction bases unmatched: 8. The chain's CDR3 is CASSFPGTAVYNEQFF. The CDR3 bases are TGTGCCAGCAGTTTTCCTGGGACAGCTGTCTACAATGAGCAGTTCTTC.

This chain links TRBV12-3 or TRBV12-4 with TRBJ1-5, with D perhaps matching TRBD1 (5 bases). CDR3 length: 12 amino acids. V was trimmed by 6 bases and J by 7 bases, leaving 10 bases between them. CDR3 nucleotides: TGTGCCAGCAGAAGGGACGACCAGCCCCAGCATTTT. Protein sequence: CASRRDDQPQHF.

Note on this clonotype: With a much larger clone just one base away, this may be a read error. This chain links TRBV29-1 with TRBJ2-7, with 14 positions matching TRBD2. Germline V lookup: CDR1 SQVTM, CDR2 ANQGSEA. The CDR3 covers 16 residues. The ends lost 4 bases at V and 7 bases at J; junction bases unmatched: 12. The CDR3 DNA reads TGCAGCGTTGGATCCCAGGGACTAGCGGGAGTGGATGAGCAGTACTTC. Its protein product is CSVGSQGLAGVDEQYF.

This CDR3 reads CASSQAGQGVNEKLFF. The CDR3 bases are TGTGCCAGCAGCCAAGCGGGACAGGGAGTTAATGAAAAACTGTTTTTT. This chain joins TRBV3-1 and TRBJ1-4, with TRBD1 matching 9 bases. CDR1 is LGHDT and CDR2 is YNNKEL in the germline V gene (reference sequence). CDR3 length: 16 amino acids. V trimming: 1 base; J trimming: 4 bases; junction bases outside the gene matches: 4.

This clonotype was picked up a small number of times. This chain joins TRBV20-1 and TRBJ1-5; 8 positions agree with TRBD1. V was clipped by 6 bases and J by 7 bases; unmatched bases: 14. CDR1 and CDR2 (germline): DFQATT, SNEGSKA (reference sequence). The CDR3 has 15 amino acids. The CDR3 here is CSAVLAGGAGQPQHF. In nucleotides, the CDR3 is TGCAGTGCAGTCTTGGCAGGGGGCGCGGGACAGCCCCAGCATTTT.

Comments on this clonotype: This could be a read error, since a much larger clone is one nucleotide away. The chain couples TRBV29-1 to TRBJ1-2; 11 nucleotides align to TRBD1. CDR3 length equals 15 residues. Germline V gene data show CDR1 as SQVTM and CDR2 as ANQGSEA. The CDR3 DNA sequence: TGCGGTCTCTCCCCCGGGACAGGGGGTAGCTATGGCTACACCTTC. Translating gives CGLSPGTGGSYGYTF.

This clonotype turned up a few times. The chain joins TRBV13 to TRBJ2-7; maybe TRBD1 (6 bases). The CDR3 has 14 amino acids. Germline V gives CDR1 PRHDT, CDR2 FYEKMQ (reference sequence). V dropped 1 base and J dropped 3 bases, with 10 bases sitting between them. The CDR3 loop is CASSLEGVHYEQYF. The CDR3 DNA is TGTGCCAGCAGCTTAGAGGGGGTCCACTACGAGCAGTACTTC.

The J gene is TRBJ2-5, the V gene TRBV12-3 or TRBV12-4; a weak D match, TRBD2 (5 bases). V was trimmed by 6 bases and J by 11 bases, leaving 22 bases between them. CDR3 length: 14 amino acids. CDR3 residues: CASSKTRALGEQYF. CDR3 coding DNA: TGTGCCAGCAGCAAAACTAGAGCCCTAGGTGAGCAGTACTTC.

As DNA, the CDR3 is TGTGCCAGCAGCGTAGATAGTGGGGTAGGCCACAATGAGCAGTTCTTC. Translating it yields CASSVDSGVGHNEQFF. This chain links TRBV9 with TRBJ2-1; D gene ambiguous. Germline-derived CDR1 and CDR2 are SGDLS and YYNGEE. This CDR3 is 16 amino acids long. V dropped 0 bases and J dropped 5 bases, with 15 bases sitting between them. Based on the CDR3 plus reference TRBV9 and TRBJ2-1, the full variable domain is DSGVTQTPKHLITATGQRVTLRCSPRSGDLSVYWYQQSLDQGLQFLIQYYNGEERAKGNILERFSAQQFPDLHSELNLSSLELGDSALYFCASSVDSGVGHNEQFFGPGTRLTVL.

The chain has TRBV2 and TRBJ2-3; 7 nucleotides line up with TRBD2. The CDR3 spans 17 residues. The junction had 15 bases not matched to a gene; V was cut back by 6 bases and J by 3 bases. Germline CDR1 SNHLY, CDR2 FYNNEI. CDR3 amino acids: CASRWGEDQRETDTQYF. The DNA for the CDR3 is TGTGCCAGCAGATGGGGGGAAGACCAGCGGGAAACAGATACGCAGTATTTT.

This clonotype was counted a few times. This clone may be a read error of a much larger clone one base away. The chain is built from TRBV10-3 and TRBJ2-3, with a tentative D call TRBD1 (6 bases). The ends were cut back, 4 bases at V and 2 bases at J, with 13 bases in the middle. Germline CDR1 and CDR2: ENHRY and SYGVKD. This CDR3 is 15 amino acids long. The CDR3 loop reads CAISGQATHTDTQYF. As DNA, the CDR3 is TGTGCCATCAGTGGACAGGCAACACACACAGATACGCAGTATTTT.

This clonotype has more than one count but fewer than ten. The chain couples TRBV9 to TRBJ1-4, with 7 nucleotides matching TRBD1. The V gene's germline CDR1 is SGDLS and CDR2 YYNGEE. The CDR3 covers 14 residues. V was pared by 3 bases and J by 8 bases, with 7 bases of the junction left unmatched. CDR3 in DNA: TGTGCCAGCAGCGGGGATTACAGGGGCGAAAAACTGTTTTTT. Translated, it gives CASSGDYRGEKLFF.